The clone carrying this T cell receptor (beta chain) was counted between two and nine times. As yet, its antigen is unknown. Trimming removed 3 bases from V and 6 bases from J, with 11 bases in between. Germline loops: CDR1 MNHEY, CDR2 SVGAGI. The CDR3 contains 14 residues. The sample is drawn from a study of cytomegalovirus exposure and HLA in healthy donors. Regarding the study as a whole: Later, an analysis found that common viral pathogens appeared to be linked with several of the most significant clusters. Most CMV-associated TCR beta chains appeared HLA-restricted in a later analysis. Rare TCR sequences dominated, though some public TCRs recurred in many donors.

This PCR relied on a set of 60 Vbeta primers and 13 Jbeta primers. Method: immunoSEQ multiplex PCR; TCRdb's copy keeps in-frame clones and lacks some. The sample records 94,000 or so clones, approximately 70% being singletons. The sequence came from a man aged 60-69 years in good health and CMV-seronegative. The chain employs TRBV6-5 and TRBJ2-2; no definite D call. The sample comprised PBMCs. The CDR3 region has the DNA TGTGCCAGCAGTTATTTACTACGGGCCGGGGAGCTGTTTTTT. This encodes CASSYLLRAGELFF.